The clone carrying this TCR beta chain has more than one count but fewer than ten. Its antigen is not identified. These data originate in a study of T-cell memory formation after mild COVID-19. Study-wide context: The TCR clusters were mostly specific to one donor.

Study-level points and caveats: Within pre-infection memory, some responding clones were found, suggesting cross-reactive memory joined. Clones that contracted from day 15 to 85 had balanced CD4/CD8; later expanders were CD4+ biased.

From germline, CDR1 is SQVTM and CDR2 ANQGSEA. The CDR3 is 12 residues long. V was cut by 0 bases and J by 6 bases, with 7 bases left in between. 5'RACE primed at constant segments yielded TCR alpha and TCR beta cDNA libraries bearing sample barcodes and UMIs. Each CDR3 protein gets one entry after TCRdb re-called the 5' RACE reads with MiXCR. The data show roughly 310,000 distinct CDR3 sequences, less than 20% seen once. The sequence derives from a man aged 18 to 35 who had mild COVID-19 (a few samples of this study predate the infection). Cell type and time point are not known. Sequencing input: PBMCs or a T cell subset sorted from them (not recorded which). The chain employs TRBV29-1 and TRBJ2-3; D not resolved. CDR3 nucleotides: TGCAGCGTTGAAGATCAGAGGGATACGCAGTATTTT. It codes for CSVEDQRDTQYF.